This T cell receptor (beta chain) appears in the sequencing data of a study of blood T cell repertoires in COVID-19. About the research overall: Samples representing acute and convalescent COVID-19 were sourced from the United States, Italy and Spain. T cells, B-cell-depleted T cells, or PBMCs supplied cDNA or gDNA.

Methods used by the authors: Using reference gene primer amplification, nucleated cell counts were estimated. TCRdb's table, derived via immunoSEQ multiplex PCR, lists solely in-frame clones and lacks some. From that table come the V and J calls and clone size; the DNA was used to work out D and trimming. Of about 86,000 clones listed, more than 85% are singletons. Germline V gives CDR1 SQVTM, CDR2 ANQGSEA. Trimming took 4 bases from V and 4 from J, leaving 14 bases between them. The CDR3 runs 14 residues. Study members were between about 18 and 100 years old and lived in 24 US regions. Sequences were obtained from PBMCs or T cells enriched from blood (not recorded which). The TCR comes from a woman aged 45-59 years with acute COVID-19. V is TRBV29-1 and J is TRBJ1-5; maybe TRBD1 (5 bases). The CDR3 DNA sequence: TGCAGCGTTGGAGACAGCGCCAAGAATCAGCCCCAGCATTTT. Its translation: CSVGDSAKNQPQHF.